The present TCR beta chain was sequenced within a study of blood T cell repertoires in COVID-19. Study information: Acute-phase and convalescent COVID-19 samples originated in the United States, Italy and Spain. PBMCs, B-cell-depleted T cells, or T cells provided the cDNA or gDNA that made up the material.

The V and J ends lost 3 bases and 11 bases, in that order; junction bases with no gene match: 11. The CDR3 covers 14 residues. Germline V lookup: CDR1 SGHDT, CDR2 YYEEEE. Original processing notes: Quantification of nucleated cells was approximated via reference gene primer amplification. Generated by immunoSEQ multiplex PCR, the TCRdb table keeps only in-frame clones and is missing some. V and J calls and clone size follow that table, whereas D and trimming were derived from the DNA. The sample has more than 95,000 clones; 70% to 90% are singletons. The chain uses TRBV5-6 and TRBJ1-5, with TRBD1 matching 7 bases. The sequenced sample consisted of peripheral blood. The receptor was isolated from a man aged 50-59 years in a cohort sampled during active COVID-19. DNA for the CDR3: TGTGCCAGCAGCTCCCGGGACAGAGTTTGGGCCCAGCATTTT. This translates into CASSSRDRVWAQHF. Supplemented by reference TRBV5-6 and TRBJ1-5, the full variable domain reads DAGVTQSPTHLIKTRGQQVTLRCSPKSGHDTVSWYQQALGQGPQFIFQYYEEEERQRGNFPDRFSGHQFPNYSSELNVNALLLGDSALYLCASSSRDRVWAQHFGDGTRLSIL.